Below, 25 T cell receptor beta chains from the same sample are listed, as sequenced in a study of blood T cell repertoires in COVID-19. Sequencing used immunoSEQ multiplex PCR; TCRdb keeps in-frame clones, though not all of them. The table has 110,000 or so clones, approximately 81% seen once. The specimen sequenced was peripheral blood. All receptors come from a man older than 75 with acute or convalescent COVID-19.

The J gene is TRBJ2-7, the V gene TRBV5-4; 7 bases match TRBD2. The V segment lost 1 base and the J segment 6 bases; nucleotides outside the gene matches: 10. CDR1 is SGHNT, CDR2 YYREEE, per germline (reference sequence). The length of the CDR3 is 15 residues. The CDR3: CASSLKSGISGEQYF. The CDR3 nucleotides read TGTGCCAGCAGCTTGAAAAGCGGGATAAGTGGCGAGCAGTACTTC.

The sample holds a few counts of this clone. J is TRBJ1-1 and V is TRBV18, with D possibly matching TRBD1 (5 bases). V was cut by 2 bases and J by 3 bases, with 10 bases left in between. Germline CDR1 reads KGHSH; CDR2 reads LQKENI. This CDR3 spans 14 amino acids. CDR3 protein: CASSPVAGDTEAFF. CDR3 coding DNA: TGTGCCAGCTCACCAGTGGCGGGGGACACTGAAGCTTTCTTT.

CDR3 sequence (DNA): TGTGCCAGCAGCCGAGGACAGGGTGGTGGCTACACCTTC. This sequence encodes CASSRGQGGGYTF. The chain joins TRBV7-9 to TRBJ1-2, with 8 bases fitting TRBD1. V lost 5 bases to trimming and J lost 7 bases; unmatched junction nucleotides: 6. Per germline, CDR1 SEHNR and CDR2 FQNEAQ (reference sequence). The CDR3 contains 13 residues. Full variable domain (missing parts from reference TRBV7-9 and TRBJ1-2): DTGVSQNPRHKITKRGQNVTFRCDPISEHNRLYWYRQTLGQGPEFLTYFQNEAQLEKSRLLSDRFSAERPKGSFSTLEIQRTEQGDSAMYLCASSRGQGGGYTFGSGTRLTVV.

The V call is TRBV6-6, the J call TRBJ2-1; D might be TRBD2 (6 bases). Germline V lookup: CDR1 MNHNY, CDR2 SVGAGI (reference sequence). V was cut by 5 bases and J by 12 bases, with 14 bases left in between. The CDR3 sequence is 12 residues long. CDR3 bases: TGTGCCAGCAGTCGACCCGACGGGAGGCAGTTCTTC. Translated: CASSRPDGRQFF.

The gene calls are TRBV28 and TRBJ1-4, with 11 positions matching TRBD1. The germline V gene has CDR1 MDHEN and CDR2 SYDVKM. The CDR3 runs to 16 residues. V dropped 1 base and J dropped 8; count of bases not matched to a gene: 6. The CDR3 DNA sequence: TGTGCCAGCAGTTTATTAGGGACAGGGGGGAGAGAAAAACTGTTTTTT. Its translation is CASSLLGTGGREKLFF.

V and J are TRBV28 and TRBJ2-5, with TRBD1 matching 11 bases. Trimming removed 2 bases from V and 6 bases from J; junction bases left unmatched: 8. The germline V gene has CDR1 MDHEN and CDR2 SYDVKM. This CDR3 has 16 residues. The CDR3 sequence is CASSLLGQGAGQTQYF. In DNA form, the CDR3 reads TGTGCCAGCAGTTTACTCGGACAGGGGGCAGGACAGACCCAGTACTTC.

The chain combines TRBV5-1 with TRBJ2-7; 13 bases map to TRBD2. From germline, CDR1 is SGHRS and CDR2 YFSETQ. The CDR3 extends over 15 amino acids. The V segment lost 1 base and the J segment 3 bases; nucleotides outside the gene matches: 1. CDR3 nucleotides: TGCGCCAGCAGCTTGACTAGCGGGAGGGGCTACGAGCAGTACTTC. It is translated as CASSLTSGRGYEQYF.

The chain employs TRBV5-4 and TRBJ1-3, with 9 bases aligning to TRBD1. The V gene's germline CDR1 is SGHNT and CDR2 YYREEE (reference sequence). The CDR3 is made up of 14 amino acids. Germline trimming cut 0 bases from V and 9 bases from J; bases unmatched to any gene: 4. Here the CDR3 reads CASSLDRGHATIYF. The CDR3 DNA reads TGTGCCAGCAGCTTGGACAGGGGGCATGCCACCATATATTTT.

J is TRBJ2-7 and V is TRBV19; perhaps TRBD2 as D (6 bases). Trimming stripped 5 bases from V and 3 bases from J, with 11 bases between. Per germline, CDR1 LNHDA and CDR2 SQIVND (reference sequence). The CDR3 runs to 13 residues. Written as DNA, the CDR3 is TGTGCCAGTAGTCGATTGGGGGGCTACGAGCAGTACTTC. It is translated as CASSRLGGYEQYF.

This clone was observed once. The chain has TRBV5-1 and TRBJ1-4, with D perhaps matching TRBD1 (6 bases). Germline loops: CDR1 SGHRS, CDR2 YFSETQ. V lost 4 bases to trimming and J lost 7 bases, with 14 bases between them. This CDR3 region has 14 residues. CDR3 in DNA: TGCGCCAGCAGCACAGGGTATGGCGGTGAAAAACTGTTTTTT. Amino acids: CASSTGYGGEKLFF.

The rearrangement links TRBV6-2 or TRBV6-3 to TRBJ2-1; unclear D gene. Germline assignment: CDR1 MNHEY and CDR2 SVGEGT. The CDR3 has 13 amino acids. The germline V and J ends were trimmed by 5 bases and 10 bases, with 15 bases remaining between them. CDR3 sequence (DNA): TGTGCCAGCAGTCGCGCGTATAGCAAAGAGCAGTTCTTC. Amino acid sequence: CASSRAYSKEQFF.

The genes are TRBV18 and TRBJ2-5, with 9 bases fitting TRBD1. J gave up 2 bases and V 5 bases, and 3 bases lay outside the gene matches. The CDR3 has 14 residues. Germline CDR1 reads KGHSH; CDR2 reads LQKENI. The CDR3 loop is CASSTTGGQETQYF. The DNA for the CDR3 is TGTGCCAGCTCAACGACAGGGGGTCAAGAGACCCAGTACTTC.

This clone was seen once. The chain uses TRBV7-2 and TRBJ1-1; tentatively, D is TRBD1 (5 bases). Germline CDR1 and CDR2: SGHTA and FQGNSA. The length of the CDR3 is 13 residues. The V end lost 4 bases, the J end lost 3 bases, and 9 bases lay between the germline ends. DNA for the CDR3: TGTGCCAGCAGCTCCAAGGGGTACACTGAAGCTTTCTTT. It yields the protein CASSSKGYTEAFF.

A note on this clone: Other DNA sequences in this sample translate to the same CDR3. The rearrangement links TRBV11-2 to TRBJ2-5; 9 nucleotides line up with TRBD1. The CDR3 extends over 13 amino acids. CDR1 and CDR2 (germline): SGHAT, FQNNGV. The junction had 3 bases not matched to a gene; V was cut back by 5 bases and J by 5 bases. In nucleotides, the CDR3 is TGTGCCAGCAGCCCGGACAGGGGTGAGACCCAGTACTTC. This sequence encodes CASSPDRGETQYF.

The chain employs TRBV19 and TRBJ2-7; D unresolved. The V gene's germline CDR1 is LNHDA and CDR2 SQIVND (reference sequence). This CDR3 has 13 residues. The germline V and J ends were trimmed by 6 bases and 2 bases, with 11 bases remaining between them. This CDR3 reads CASSATRTYEQYF. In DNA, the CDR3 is TGTGCCAGTAGCGCGACACGGACCTACGAGCAGTACTTC.

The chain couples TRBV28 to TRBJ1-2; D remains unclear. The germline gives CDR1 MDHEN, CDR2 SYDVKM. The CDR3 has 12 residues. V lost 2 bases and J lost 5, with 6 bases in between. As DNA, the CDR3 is TGTGCCAGCAGTTTACTTACATATGGCTACACCTTC. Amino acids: CASSLLTYGYTF.

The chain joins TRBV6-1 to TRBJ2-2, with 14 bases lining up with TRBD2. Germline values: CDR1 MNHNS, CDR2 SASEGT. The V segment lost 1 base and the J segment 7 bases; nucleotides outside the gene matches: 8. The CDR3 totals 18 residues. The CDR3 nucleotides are TGTGCCAGCAGTGAAGAACGACTAGCGGGAGGGTTTGGCGGGGAGCTGTTTTTT. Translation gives CASSEERLAGGFGGELFF.

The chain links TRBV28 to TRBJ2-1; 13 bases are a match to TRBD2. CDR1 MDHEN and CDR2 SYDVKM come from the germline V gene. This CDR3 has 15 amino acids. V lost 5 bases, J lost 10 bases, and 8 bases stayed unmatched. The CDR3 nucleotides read TGTGCCAGCAGTCGGACTAGCGGGGGTCAATGGGAGCAGTTCTTC. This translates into CASSRTSGGQWEQFF.

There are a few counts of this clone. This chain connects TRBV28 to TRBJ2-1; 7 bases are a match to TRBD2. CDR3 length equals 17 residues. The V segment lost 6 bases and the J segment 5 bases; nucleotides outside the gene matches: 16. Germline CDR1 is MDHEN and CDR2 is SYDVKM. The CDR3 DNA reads TGTGCCAGCAGAGACATTCGTGGCGGGAGCGCCAACAATGAGCAGTTCTTC. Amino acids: CASRDIRGGSANNEQFF.

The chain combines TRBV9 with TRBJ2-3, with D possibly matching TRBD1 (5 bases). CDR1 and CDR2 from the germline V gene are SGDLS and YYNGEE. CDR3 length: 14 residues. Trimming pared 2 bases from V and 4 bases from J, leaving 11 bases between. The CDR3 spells CASSVQSRADTQYF. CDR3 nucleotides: TGTGCCAGCAGCGTCCAGAGCAGGGCAGATACGCAGTATTTT. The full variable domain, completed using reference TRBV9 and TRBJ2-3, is DSGVTQTPKHLITATGQRVTLRCSPRSGDLSVYWYQQSLDQGLQFLIQYYNGEERAKGNILERFSAQQFPDLHSELNLSSLELGDSALYFCASSVQSRADTQYFGPGTRLTVL.

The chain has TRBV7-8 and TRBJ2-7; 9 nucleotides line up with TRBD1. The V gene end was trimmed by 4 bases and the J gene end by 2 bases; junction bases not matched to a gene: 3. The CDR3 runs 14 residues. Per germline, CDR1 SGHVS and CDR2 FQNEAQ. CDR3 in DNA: TGTGCCAGCAGCTCGGGACAGGGTCCCTACGAGCAGTACTTC. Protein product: CASSSGQGPYEQYF.

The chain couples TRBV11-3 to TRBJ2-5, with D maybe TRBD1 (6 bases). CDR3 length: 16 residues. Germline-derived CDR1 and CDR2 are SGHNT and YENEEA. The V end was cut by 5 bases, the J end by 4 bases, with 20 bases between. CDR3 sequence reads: CASSPGNRATPETQYF. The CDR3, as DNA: TGTGCCAGCAGCCCAGGGAACAGGGCAACTCCAGAGACCCAGTACTTC.

Here the CDR3 DNA reads TGTGCCAGCTCTCAACCGGGACAGGGGATGGGGAATGAGCAGTTCTTC. Residues: CASSQPGQGMGNEQFF. This chain links TRBV18 with TRBJ2-1; 10 nucleotides line up with TRBD1. The germline CDR1 and CDR2 sequences are KGHSH and LQKENI. The CDR3 loop spans 16 amino acids. The trim removed 6 bases at V and 7 bases at J, leaving 12 bases unmatched.

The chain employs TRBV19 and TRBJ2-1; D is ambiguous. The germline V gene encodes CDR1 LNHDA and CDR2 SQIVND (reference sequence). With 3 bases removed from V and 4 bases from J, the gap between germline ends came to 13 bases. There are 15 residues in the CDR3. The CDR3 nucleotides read TGTGCCAGTAGTATCGGTTTAGAGCGATACAATGAGCAGTTCTTC. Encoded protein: CASSIGLERYNEQFF.

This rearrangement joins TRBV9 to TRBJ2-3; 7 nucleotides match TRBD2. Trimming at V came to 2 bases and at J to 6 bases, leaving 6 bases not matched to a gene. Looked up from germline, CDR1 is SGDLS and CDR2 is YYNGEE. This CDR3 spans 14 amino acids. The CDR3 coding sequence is TGTGCCAGCAGCGTCGGGGGAGCGGGGGATACGCAGTATTTT. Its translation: CASSVGGAGDTQYF.